The rows below give T cell receptor beta chains drawn from one sample of a study of coeliac disease. The data were produced by immunoSEQ multiplex PCR, yet TCRdb's version contains in-frame clones alone and is incomplete. Among under 4,500 clones, roughly three fifths were seen once, and the ten largest hold over 8%. The sequencing input was intraepithelial lymphocytes from the gut. All receptors come from a man between 65 and 80 years old with active celiac disease. CDR3s include the opening cysteine and the closing phenylalanine or tryptophan. A D gene is named only where the DNA matches it firmly. The listing skips clone size in some rows; elsewhere it reads once, few, many or a size class.

few TRBJ1-3 - 16 TRBV10-2 TGCGCCAGCAGTGAACACGCAAACGGAGGCTCAAACACCATATATTTT CASSEHANGGSNTIYF
few TRBJ1-5 - 17 TRBV5-1 TGCGCCAGCAGCACGGAAGTCGGGAAATATAGCAATCAGCCCCAGCATTTT CASSTEVGKYSNQPQHF
- TRBJ2-7 - 16 TRBV21-1 TGTGCCAGCAGCGGAGGGGGGACAGGGAGGTTTTACGAGCAGTACTTC CASSGGGTGRFYEQYF
- TRBJ1-6 - 14 TRBV4-2 TGTGCCAGCAGCAGACGCACTGGAGATTCACCCCTCCACTTT CASSRRTGDSPLHF
- TRBJ2-1 TRBD2 16 TRBV10-1 TGCGCCAGCAGTGAACAAGCGGGAGGGATCGGCAATGAGCAGTTCTTC CASSEQAGGIGNEQFF
medium-sized TRBJ2-7 - 14 TRBV7-3 TGTGCCAGCAGCTTAACGGGCGGCTCGGGAGAGCAGTACTTC CASSLTGGSGEQYF
- TRBJ2-5 TRBD1 15 TRBV11-2 TGTGCCAGCAGCTGGCGACAGGGGGCTAGGGAGACCCAGTACTTC CASSWRQGARETQYF
- TRBJ2-7 - 14 TRBV18 TGTGCCAGCTCACCAGTAGGAGGGGCCTACGAGCAGTACTTC CASSPVGGAYEQYF
- TRBJ2-2 TRBD1 14 TRBV6-5 TGTGCCAGCAGACAGGGGACGATCGGCGGGGAGCTGTTTTTT CASRQGTIGGELFF
- TRBJ1-1 TRBD1 15 TRBV19 TGTGCCAGTAGTATGAGGGACAGCTTGAACACTGAAGCTTTCTTT CASSMRDSLNTEAFF
- TRBJ2-2 - 16 TRBV5-1 TGCGCCAGCAGCTTGAGGGCAGGGGTGTACACCGGGGAGCTGTTTTTT CASSLRAGVYTGELFF
- TRBJ2-5 - 15 TRBV7-2 TGTGCCAGCACCCGACAGGGCGGGGGGCAAGAGACCCAGTACTTC CASTRQGGGQETQYF
- TRBJ1-2 - 17 TRBV4-3 TGCGCCAGCAGCCAAGACCGGGGAGAAGGGAGCGGCTATGGCTACACCTTC CASSQDRGEGSGYGYTF
- TRBJ2-2 - 15 TRBV2 TGTGCCAGCAGTAGCGAGCATGGGTTCGCCGGGGAGCTGTTTTTT CASSSEHGFAGELFF
- TRBJ2-7 - 15 TRBV18 TGTGCCAGCTCAGGTACTGGACCGCCCAGGGACGAGCAGTACTTC CASSGTGPPRDEQYF
- TRBJ1-4 - 14 TRBV11-2 TGTGCCAGCAGCTTCCGGGGTTCGGGTGAAAAACTGTTTTTT CASSFRGSGEKLFF
- TRBJ2-2 - 16 TRBV2 TGTGCCAGCCGGGGAGAGGGCGTCGGAGAGACCGGGGAGCTGTTTTTT CASRGEGVGETGELFF
- TRBJ2-2 - 13 TRBV11-3 TGTGCCAGCAGCTTGCAGGGGTACGGGGAGCTGTTTTTT CASSLQGYGELFF
few TRBJ1-1 - 16 TRBV5-1 TGCGCCAGCAGCTTGTCTAGTACGGGCGGGTCCACTGAAGCTTTCTTT CASSLSSTGGSTEAFF
- TRBJ2-2 - 14 TRBV29-1 TGCAGCGTTGTTGGGACATTCGGAACCGGGGAGCTGTTTTTT CSVVGTFGTGELFF
- TRBJ2-7 - 12 TRBV5-1 TGCGCCAGCAGCGCCCAGACCTACGAGCAGTACTTC CASSAQTYEQYF
- TRBJ2-7 TRBD1 15 TRBV9 TGTGCCAGCAGCGTAGACCTGACAGGGATCCACGAGCAGTACTTC CASSVDLTGIHEQYF
few TRBJ1-3 - 14 TRBV29-1 TGCAGCGTTGGAGGATCGAGCTCTGGAAACACCATATATTTT CSVGGSSSGNTIYF
few TRBJ2-1 - 13 TRBV7-2 TGTGCCAGCAGCTTAGGGTACTCCGATGAGCAGTTCTTC CASSLGYSDEQFF
- TRBJ2-7 - 16 TRBV5-6 TGTGCCAGCAGCTTGTATGCAGGGGTCATTACCTACGAGCAGTACTTC CASSLYAGVITYEQYF
- TRBJ1-2 TRBD1 15 TRBV19 TGTGCCAGTAGTCACGGGACAGCGAGAGTCTATGGCTACACCTTC CASSHGTARVYGYTF
few TRBJ2-2 - 13 TRBV28 TGTGCCAGCAGTTTTAGGGGCCCGATCGGGCTGTTTTTT CASSFRGPIGLFF
large TRBJ1-3 - 15 TRBV10-3 TGTGCCATCAGTGAGCCAGATATCTCTGGAAACACCATATATTTT CAISEPDISGNTIYF
- TRBJ2-6 - 14 TRBV6-4 TGTGCCAGCAGTAGGGGATCTGGGGCCAACGTCCTGACTTTC CASSRGSGANVLTF
few TRBJ1-2 - 13 TRBV29-1 TGCAGCGTTGACCGGGGGGAGAACTATGGCTACACCTTC CSVDRGENYGYTF
few TRBJ1-4 - 14 TRBV18 TGTGCCAGCTCACCACAGGGGACTAATGAAAAACTGTTTTTT CASSPQGTNEKLFF
- TRBJ1-4 - 16 TRBV28 TGTGCCAGCAGTTTACCCGAGAGGGCGGTAGCTGAAAAACTGTTTTTT CASSLPERAVAEKLFF
- TRBJ1-5 TRBD1 14 TRBV6-6 TGTGCCAGCAGTGCAGGGGGAGGAGATCAGCCCCAGCATTTT CASSAGGGDQPQHF
few TRBJ2-7 - 12 TRBV10-1 TGCGCCAGCAGTGACAGCGATTACGAGCAGTACTTC CASSDSDYEQYF
medium-sized TRBJ2-1 - 13 TRBV10-2 TGCGCCAGCAGTGAAGGGGACTACAATGAGCAGTTCTTC CASSEGDYNEQFF
- TRBJ2-1 - 15 TRBV4-1 TGCGCCAGCAGCCCGGGGCCAGGGGTCTACAATGAGCAGTTCTTC CASSPGPGVYNEQFF
once TRBJ1-5 - 14 TRBV15 TGTGCCACCGGGGGGGGCAGCCACAGACAGCCCCAGCATTTT CATGGGSHRQPQHF
- TRBJ2-7 - 14 TRBV7-9 TGTGCCAGCAGCTTATACGGGGGTTCTTACGAGCAGTACTTC CASSLYGGSYEQYF
- TRBJ2-5 TRBD1 14 TRBV27 TGTGCCAGCAGTTCCCGGACAGGCGTGGGGACCCAGTACTTC CASSSRTGVGTQYF